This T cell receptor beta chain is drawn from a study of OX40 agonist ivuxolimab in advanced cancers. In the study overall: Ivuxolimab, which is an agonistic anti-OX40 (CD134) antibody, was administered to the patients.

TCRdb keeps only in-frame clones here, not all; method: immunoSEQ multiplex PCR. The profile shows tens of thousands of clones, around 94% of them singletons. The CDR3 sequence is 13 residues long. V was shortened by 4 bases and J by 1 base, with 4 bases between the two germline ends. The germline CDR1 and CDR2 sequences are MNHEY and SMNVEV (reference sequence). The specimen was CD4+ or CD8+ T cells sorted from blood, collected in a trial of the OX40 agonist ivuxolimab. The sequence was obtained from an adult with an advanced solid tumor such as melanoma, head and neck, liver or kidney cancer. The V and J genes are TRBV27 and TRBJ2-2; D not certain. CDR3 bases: TGTGCCAGCAGTTCCTTGAACACCGGGGAGCTGTTTTTT. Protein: CASSSLNTGELFF.